This T cell receptor beta chain was identified during a study of breast tumors, draining lymph nodes, adjacent tissues. This clonotype was seen many times. What it recognizes is unknown. Trimming cost V 4 bases and J 0 bases, with 11 bases left between them. The CDR3 totals 15 residues. Germline CDR1 and CDR2: SGHTA and FQGNSA. Breast cancer patients provided tissue from their axillary draining lymph nodes. Notes on the study in general: The data were judged consistent with most tumor T cells coming from lymph node and expanding in tumor.

TCRdb re-derived calls from the multiplex PCR reads in MiXCR, one entry per CDR3 protein. The sample yields 150,000 to 200,000 distinct CDR3 sequences, around a third seen once. This chain links TRBV7-2 with TRBJ2-3; the D is unclear. Sample: axillary lymph node tissue. The TCR was taken from a female donor with breast cancer. Some clones in this sample may be carry-over from other donors' samples. CDR3 nucleotides: TGTGCCAGCAGCTCCAACCCAACCAGCACAGATACGCAGTATTTT. Its translation: CASSSNPTSTDTQYF.